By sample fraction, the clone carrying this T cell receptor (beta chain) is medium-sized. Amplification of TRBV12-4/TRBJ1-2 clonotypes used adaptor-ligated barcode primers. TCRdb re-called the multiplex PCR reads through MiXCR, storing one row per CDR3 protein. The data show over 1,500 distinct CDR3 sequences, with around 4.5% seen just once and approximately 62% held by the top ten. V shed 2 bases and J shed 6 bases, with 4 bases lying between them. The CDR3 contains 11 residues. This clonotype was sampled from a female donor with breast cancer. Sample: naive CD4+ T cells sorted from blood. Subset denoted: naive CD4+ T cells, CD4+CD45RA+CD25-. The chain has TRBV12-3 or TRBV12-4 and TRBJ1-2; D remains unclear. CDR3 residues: CASSLIHGYTF. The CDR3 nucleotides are TGTGCCAGCAGTTTAATCCATGGCTACACCTTC.